Presented here are 7 T cell receptor beta chains from one specimen sequenced in a study of shared clonotypes between healthy human individuals. The repertoire was sequenced with immunoSEQ multiplex PCR; TCRdb's copy has only in-frame clones and lacks some. This sample carries 550,000 to 800,000 clones, roughly 70% of them seen once, and the ten largest clones take around 1.6%. Specimen: memory CD4+ T cells sorted from blood. Subset described: CD45RA-negative fraction. The receptors were gathered from a woman between 25 and 40 years old in good health.

On this clone: Other nucleotide sequences from this sample produce the same CDR3. The genes are TRBV5-1 and TRBJ1-2; 10 positions agree with TRBD1. Germline CDR1 is SGHRS and CDR2 is YFSETQ. The CDR3 runs to 14 residues. J was trimmed by 2 bases and V by 4 bases; bases with no gene match: 2. CDR3 region: CASSRTGGNYGYTF. CDR3 nucleotide sequence: TGCGCCAGCAGCCGGACAGGGGGGAACTATGGCTACACCTTC.

This chain links TRBV18 with TRBJ2-2; D might be TRBD2 (5 bases). The CDR3 length is 14 residues. Trimming pared 0 bases from V and 5 bases from J, leaving 7 bases between. Germline values: CDR1 KGHSH, CDR2 LQKENI. CDR3 nucleotide sequence: TGTGCCAGCTCACCACCTACGGGGACCGGGGAGCTGTTTTTT. It yields the protein CASSPPTGTGELFF. Filled out from reference TRBV18 and TRBJ2-2, the complete variable domain reads NAGVMQNPRHLVRRRGQEARLRCSPMKGHSHVYWYRQLPEEGLKFMVYLQKENIIDESGMPKERFSAEFPKEGPSILRIQQVVRGDSAAYFCASSPPTGTGELFFGEGSRLTVL.

The J gene is TRBJ2-7, the V gene TRBV5-4, with 11 nucleotides matching TRBD2. The J segment lost 8 bases and the V segment lost 3 bases, leaving 16 bases of the junction unmatched. Germline V gene data show CDR1 as SGHNT and CDR2 as YYREEE (reference sequence). The CDR3 is made up of 17 amino acids. For the CDR3, the DNA is TGTGCCAGCAGCTCCCCACCCGGGACTAGCGGATATACCAAGCAGTACTTC. Translation: CASSSPPGTSGYTKQYF.

The chain couples TRBV2 to TRBJ1-3; D gene unclear. The V and J ends lost 1 base and 0 bases respectively, with 4 bases between them. Germline V gene data show CDR1 as SNHLY and CDR2 as FYNNEI. This CDR3 spans 14 amino acids. The CDR3 loop reads CASSEGRSGNTIYF. CDR3 nucleotide sequence: TGTGCCAGCAGTGAAGGCCGCTCTGGAAACACCATATATTTT.

This rearrangement joins TRBV4-2 to TRBJ2-5; D perhaps matches TRBD1 (6 bases). The J call is uncertain, as TRBJ2-7 better fits the DNA end. Germline lookup yields CDR1 LGHNA and CDR2 YNFKEQ. The CDR3 has 14 amino acids. CDR3: CASSQKTGNYEQYF. The CDR3 DNA sequence: TGTGCCAGCAGCCAAAAAACAGGGAACTACGAGCAGTACTTC.

In nucleotides, the CDR3 is TGTGCCAGCAGTGACTCCATGGGGGCACCCCTCCACTTT. Amino acid sequence: CASSDSMGAPLHF. The rearrangement uses TRBV6-4 and TRBJ1-6, with D possibly being TRBD1 (5 bases). The CDR3 has 13 residues. Germline lookup yields CDR1 MRHNA and CDR2 SNTAGT. The V end lost 0 bases, the J end lost 11 bases, and 8 bases lay between the germline ends.

The CDR3 coding sequence is TGTGCCAGCAGCCGTGACAGGGGGCTTGGGACCCAGTACTTC. It translates to CASSRDRGLGTQYF. The chain employs TRBV7-9 and TRBJ2-5; 10 bases map to TRBD1. The germline V gene encodes CDR1 SEHNR and CDR2 FQNEAQ (reference sequence). This CDR3 contains 14 residues. V shed 5 bases and J 7 bases; nucleotides not matched to a gene: 7.